The clone carrying this T cell receptor (beta chain) was counted at least ten times. Its antigen remains unidentified. CDR1 is SQVTM and CDR2 is ANQGSEA in the germline V gene. CDR3 length equals 13 residues. The ends were cut back, 4 bases at V and 8 bases at J, with 15 bases in the middle. TCRdb reanalysed the RT-PCR reads using MiXCR and keeps one entry per CDR3 protein. The table shows 500,000 to 600,000 distinct CDR3 sequences, with approximately 7.1% occurring only once. These data originate in a study of response to subunit inactivated influenza vaccine. Overall study results and limits: The authors suggested that every seasonal influenza vaccination recruits few new T cells.

The TCR originated in a man in his fifties or sixties who received an inactivated influenza vaccine. V and J are TRBV29-1 and TRBJ2-4, with D possibly being TRBD2 (5 bases). Sequences were derived from PBMCs from blood, sampled 23 months after vaccination. The CDR3 DNA follows: TGCAGCGTTGGAGGGATTGGTGGGTACATTCAGTACTTC. Its protein is CSVGGIGGYIQYF.